The source of this TCR beta chain is a study of human T cells and chemical hapten exposure (dated by TCRdb to the early 2020s). Background for the entire study: The libraries were sequenced as a pool, and the TCR yield per sample differed mostly because of small variations in library volumes within the pool. This study followed changes in the peripheral blood TCR repertoire in vivo during primary and secondary sensitization of alopecia patients to the hapten diphenylcyclopropenone (DPC). Both TCR alpha and TCR beta chains were sequenced from each blood RNA sample. Results and caveats for the whole study, not just this receptor: After repeated subsampling, the strength of the expansion versus patch-test correlation and the threshold at which it became significant changed. No change with DPC sensitization was found in the number of TCRs above 1 in 1000 frequency, and no evidence of global repertoire structure alterations was found.

Libraries were prepared through RACE. The instrument given in TCRdb is NextSeq 500. During library preparation, unique molecular identifiers were attached to individual cDNA molecules so that TCRs could be counted in a quantitative, reproducible way. The original pipeline was this. Samples had a median of about 90,000 TCRs, with a range from about 23,224 to 750,000. V, J and CDR3 annotation of the TCR reads was performed with the Decombinator software suite. For the PS versus PT1 abundance plots, all samples were subsampled to the same number of TCRs (28,000). TCRs were defined as expanded if absent before sensitization and observed at least eight times at the 2-week time point. Clones were called with MiXCR by TCRdb after fastp trimmed the public reads at Q25, and only in-frame beta chains were retained. Each CDR3 protein appears once, grouped with its most common genes and DNA. The V and J calls come from TCRdb's annotation, not from the publication. The sample table contains around 80,000 distinct CDR3 sequences; only one count was recorded for 8.6% of them. More than 1.5% of the sample is taken by the ten largest.

Turning to this clonotype: The clone's antigen remains unknown. One base away there is no much larger clone; base qualities are not given.

There are 16 amino acids in the CDR3, from cysteine to phenylalanine inclusive. Of the read, only the CDR3 DNA is kept; its 48 bases are in frame from base 1. CDR1 and CDR2 are read off the germline V gene as LGHNT and FRNRAP. V sheds 0 bases and J sheds 2 bases, leaving 14 bases between their ends. Interpreted using the paper, the time point label stands for: healthy volunteer bleed at 6 weeks. Total RNA was isolated from unfractionated whole blood collected in Tempus Blood RNA tubes. Roughly 5 healthy volunteers served as TCR sequencing controls and were bled at day 0, 2 weeks and 6 weeks. The TCR was taken from a male donor in good health. Some clones in this sample may be carry-over from other donors' samples. The rearranged segments are TRBV12-5 and TRBJ2-7; the D gene is perhaps TRBD1, on 6 matching bases. The specimen was whole blood. The CDR3 amino acid sequence is: CASGLVVDRQPYEQYF. The nucleotide sequence is given as TGTGCTAGTGGTTTGGTAGTTGACAGGCAACCCTACGAGCAGTACTTC. The entire variable domain, with the stretches around the CDR3 drawn from the reference TRBV12-5 and TRBJ2-7 proteins, is DARVTQTPRHKVTEMGQEVTMRCQPILGHNTVFWYRQTMMQGLELLAYFRNRAPLDDSGMPKDRFSAEMPDATLATLKIQPSEPRDSAVYFCASGLVVDRQPYEQYFGPGTRLTVT.